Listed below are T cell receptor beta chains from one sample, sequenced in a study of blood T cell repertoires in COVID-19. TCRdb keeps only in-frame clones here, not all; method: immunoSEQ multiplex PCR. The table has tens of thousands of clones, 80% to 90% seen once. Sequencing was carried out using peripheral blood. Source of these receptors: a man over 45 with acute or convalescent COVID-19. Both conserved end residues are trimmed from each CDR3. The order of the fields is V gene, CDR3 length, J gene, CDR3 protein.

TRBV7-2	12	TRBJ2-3	ASSLRTSGNTQY
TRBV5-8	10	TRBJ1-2	ASSFRNYGYT
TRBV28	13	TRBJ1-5	ASRNADYSNQPQH
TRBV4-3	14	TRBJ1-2	ASSFGTLVPSYGYT
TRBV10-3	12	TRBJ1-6	AISEGQGDSPLH
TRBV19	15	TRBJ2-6	ASSINRGDSGANVLT
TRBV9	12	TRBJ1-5	ASSLQGLDQPQH
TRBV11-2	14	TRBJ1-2	ASSLDSARTNYGYT
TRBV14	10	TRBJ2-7	ASSGDSYEQY
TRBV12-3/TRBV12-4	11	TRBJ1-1	ASSLTVNTEAF
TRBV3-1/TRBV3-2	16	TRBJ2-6	ASSQRTGSASGANVLT
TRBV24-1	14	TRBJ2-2	ATSEQGAGNTGELF
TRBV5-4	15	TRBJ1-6	ASSAATGDTGNSPLH
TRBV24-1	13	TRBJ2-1	ATSDLRTSGNEQF
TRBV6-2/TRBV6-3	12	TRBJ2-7	ASSYFAISYEQY
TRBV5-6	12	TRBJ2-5	ASSVLGGKQTQY
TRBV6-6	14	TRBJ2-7	ASSQPPGQGAYEQY
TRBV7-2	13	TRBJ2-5	ASSRTTGNMETQY
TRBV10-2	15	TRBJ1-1	ASSESVGAPGGTEAF
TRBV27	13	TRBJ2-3	ASSSRDRSTDTQY
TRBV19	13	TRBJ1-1	ASTPRGGTNTEAF
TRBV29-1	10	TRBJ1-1	SATQGYTEAF
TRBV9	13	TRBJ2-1	ASSFRLAGYNEQF
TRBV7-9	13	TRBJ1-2	ASSPRSGRDYGYT
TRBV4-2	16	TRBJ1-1	ASSPRGQGGGMNTEAF
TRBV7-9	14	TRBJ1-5	ASSLRTEGGNQPQH
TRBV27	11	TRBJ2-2	ASSFKNTGELF
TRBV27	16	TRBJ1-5	ASSSYYTPGQGDQPQH
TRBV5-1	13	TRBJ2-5	ASSLEGQGPQSQY
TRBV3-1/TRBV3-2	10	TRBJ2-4	ASSQAGNIQY
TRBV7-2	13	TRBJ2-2	ASSRPPDRAGELF
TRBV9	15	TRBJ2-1	ASTSDQGEPRYNEQF
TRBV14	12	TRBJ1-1	ASSPPGVDTEAF
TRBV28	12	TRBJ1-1	ASSPGQYWTEAF
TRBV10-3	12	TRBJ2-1	AISEGRVVNEQF
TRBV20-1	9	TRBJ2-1	SARGQLEQF
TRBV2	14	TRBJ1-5	ASSQNPSTQSQPQH
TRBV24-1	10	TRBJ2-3	ATGGGSDTQY
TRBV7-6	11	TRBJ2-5	ASSPVVQETQY
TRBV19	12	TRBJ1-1	ASSIPGTGRQAF
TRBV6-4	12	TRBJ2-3	ASSPRGGADTQY
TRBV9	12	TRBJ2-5	ASSVGSSQETQY
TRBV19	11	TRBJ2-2	ASSIVRGGELF
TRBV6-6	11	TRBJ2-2	ASSTDRAGELF
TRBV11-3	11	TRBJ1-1	ASSRGWNTEAF
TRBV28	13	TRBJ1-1	ASSIGQGPNTEAF
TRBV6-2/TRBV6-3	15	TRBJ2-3	ASSLRASGRSTDTQY
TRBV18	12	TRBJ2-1	ASSPRTGVNEQF
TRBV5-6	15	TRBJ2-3	ASSLYSGGVLRDTQY
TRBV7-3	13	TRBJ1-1	ASSLGGEGNTEAF
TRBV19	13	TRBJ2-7	ASSISSGILYEQY
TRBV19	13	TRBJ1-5	ASSSTGGSNQPQH
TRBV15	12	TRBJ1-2	ATSRGGQGPEYT
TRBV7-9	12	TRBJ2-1	ASSAGGTYNEQF
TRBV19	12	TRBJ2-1	ASSGTDFYNEQF